The entry below describes one T cell receptor beta chain. This sample was included in a study of blood T cell repertoires in COVID-19. About the research overall: Italy, Spain and the United States were the sources of the convalescent and acute COVID-19 samples. Sources were T cells, B-cell-depleted T cells, or PBMCs; the material itself was cDNA or gDNA.

Original analysis: By means of reference gene primer amplification, nucleated cell counts were estimated. TCRdb's table, derived via immunoSEQ multiplex PCR, lists solely in-frame clones and lacks some. D and trimming were read from the DNA, whereas the V and J calls and clone size are those reported in that table. The table shows roughly 280,000 clones, with approximately 83% occurring only once. V dropped 3 bases and J dropped 8 bases, with 6 bases sitting between them. The length of the CDR3 is 12 residues. Germline lookup yields CDR1 SGHNT and CDR2 YYREEE (reference sequence). The rearrangement joins TRBV5-4 to TRBJ1-6; the D gene is possibly TRBD1 (5 bases). This sequence originates from a woman between 70 and 85 years old with acute or convalescent COVID-19. Sequenced: peripheral blood. The CDR3 here is CASSSGYSPLHF. CDR3 sequence (DNA): TGTGCCAGCAGCTCAGGGTATTCACCCCTCCACTTT.